These T cell receptor beta chains were read from a single sample in a study of identical twins. TCRdb re-called the 5' RACE reads through MiXCR, storing one row per CDR3 protein. The table records about 720,000 distinct CDR3 sequences, around a sixth of them present only once. The sample was also linked to a second study, of T cells expressing NK-cell markers.

Material: PBMCs. All receptors derive from a woman aged 18-30 years in good health. The CDR3 runs from the conserved cysteine through the conserved F or W. The order of the fields is clone size, D gene, V gene, J gene, CDR3 protein, CDR3 DNA. The D gene is left open where the match is weak. Rows give clone size only sometimes, using once, few, many, or a class for an expanded clone.

clone size: .; D gene: TRBD1; V gene: TRBV7-9; J gene: TRBJ2-1; CDR3 protein: CASSIAGTGVREQFF; CDR3 DNA: TGTGCCAGCAGTATCGCCGGGACAGGGGTCCGTGAGCAGTTCTTC
clone size: few; D gene: .; V gene: TRBV5-6; J gene: TRBJ1-2; CDR3 protein: CASSSGTPAYGYTF; CDR3 DNA: TGTGCCAGCAGCTCCGGGACTCCAGCCTATGGCTACACCTTC
clone size: few; D gene: .; V gene: TRBV11-3; J gene: TRBJ2-1; CDR3 protein: CASSLSRDNEQFF; CDR3 DNA: TGTGCCAGCAGCTTAAGCAGGGACAATGAGCAGTTCTTC
clone size: few; D gene: TRBD1; V gene: TRBV12-3/TRBV12-4; J gene: TRBJ2-3; CDR3 protein: CASSRQGASDTQYF; CDR3 DNA: TGTGCCAGCAGTCGACAGGGGGCATCAGATACGCAGTATTTT
clone size: .; D gene: .; V gene: TRBV25-1; J gene: TRBJ2-1; CDR3 protein: CASSEIGGNEQFF; CDR3 DNA: TGTGCCAGCAGTGAAATTGGGGGCAATGAGCAGTTCTTC
clone size: .; D gene: TRBD2; V gene: TRBV5-6; J gene: TRBJ2-7; CDR3 protein: CASSLGLARQQYF; CDR3 DNA: TGTGCCAGCAGCTTGGGACTAGCGCGGCAGCAGTACTTC
clone size: .; D gene: TRBD2; V gene: TRBV5-5; J gene: TRBJ2-7; CDR3 protein: CASSLSSGRRREQYF; CDR3 DNA: TGTGCCAGCAGCTTGAGTAGCGGGAGACGGCGCGAGCAGTACTTC
clone size: few; D gene: .; V gene: TRBV29-1; J gene: TRBJ2-7; CDR3 protein: CSVADSAYEQYF; CDR3 DNA: TGCAGCGTCGCGGACAGTGCCTACGAGCAGTACTTC
clone size: few; D gene: .; V gene: TRBV12-3/TRBV12-4; J gene: TRBJ2-2; CDR3 protein: CASSLAVRTGELFF; CDR3 DNA: TGTGCCAGCAGTTTAGCTGTCAGAACCGGGGAGCTGTTTTTT
clone size: .; D gene: .; V gene: TRBV11-2; J gene: TRBJ2-5; CDR3 protein: CASSPGLFPLRDFQETQYF; CDR3 DNA: TGTGCCAGCAGCCCGGGGCTATTCCCACTCCGAGATTTCCAAGAGACCCAGTACTTC
clone size: .; D gene: TRBD1; V gene: TRBV6-1; J gene: TRBJ2-5; CDR3 protein: CASSPMGQGQETQYF; CDR3 DNA: TGTGCCAGCAGCCCCATGGGACAGGGCCAAGAGACCCAGTACTTC
clone size: .; D gene: .; V gene: TRBV7-6; J gene: TRBJ2-7; CDR3 protein: CASSLVGLGVQYF; CDR3 DNA: TGTGCCAGCAGCTTAGTAGGGCTTGGGGTGCAGTACTTC